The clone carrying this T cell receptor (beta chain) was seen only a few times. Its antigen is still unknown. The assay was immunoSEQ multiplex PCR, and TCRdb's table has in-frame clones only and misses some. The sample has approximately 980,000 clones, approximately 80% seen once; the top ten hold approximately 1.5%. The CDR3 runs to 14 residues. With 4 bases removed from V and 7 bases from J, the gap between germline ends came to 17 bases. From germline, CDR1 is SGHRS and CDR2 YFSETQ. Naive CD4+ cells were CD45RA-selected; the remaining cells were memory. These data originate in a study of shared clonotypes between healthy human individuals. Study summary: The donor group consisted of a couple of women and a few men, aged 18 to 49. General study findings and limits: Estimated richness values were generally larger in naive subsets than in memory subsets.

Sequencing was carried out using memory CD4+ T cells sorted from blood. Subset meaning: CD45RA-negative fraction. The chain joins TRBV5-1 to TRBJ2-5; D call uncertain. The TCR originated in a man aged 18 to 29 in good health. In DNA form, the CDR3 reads TGCGCCAGCAGCGGAGCGAATTTAGCCGGGACCCAGTACTTC. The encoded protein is CASSGANLAGTQYF.